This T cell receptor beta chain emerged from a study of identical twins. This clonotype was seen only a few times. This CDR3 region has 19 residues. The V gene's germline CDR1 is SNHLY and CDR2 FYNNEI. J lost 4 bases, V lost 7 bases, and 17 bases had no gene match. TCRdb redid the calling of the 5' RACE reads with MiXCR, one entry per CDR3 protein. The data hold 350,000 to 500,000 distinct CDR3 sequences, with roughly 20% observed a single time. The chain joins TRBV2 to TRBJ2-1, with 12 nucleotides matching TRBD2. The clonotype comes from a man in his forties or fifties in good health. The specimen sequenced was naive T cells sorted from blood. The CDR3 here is CASTTITSGRPRGYNEQFF. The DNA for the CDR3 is TGTGCCAGCACCACAATCACTAGCGGGAGGCCCCGGGGGTACAATGAGCAGTTCTTC. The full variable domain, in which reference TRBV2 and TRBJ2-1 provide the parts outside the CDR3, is EPEVTQTPSHQVTQMGQEVILRCVPISNHLYFYWYRQILGQKVEFLVSFYNNEISEKSEIFDDQFSVERPDGSNFTLKIRSTKLEDSAMYFCASTTITSGRPRGYNEQFFGPGTRLTVL.